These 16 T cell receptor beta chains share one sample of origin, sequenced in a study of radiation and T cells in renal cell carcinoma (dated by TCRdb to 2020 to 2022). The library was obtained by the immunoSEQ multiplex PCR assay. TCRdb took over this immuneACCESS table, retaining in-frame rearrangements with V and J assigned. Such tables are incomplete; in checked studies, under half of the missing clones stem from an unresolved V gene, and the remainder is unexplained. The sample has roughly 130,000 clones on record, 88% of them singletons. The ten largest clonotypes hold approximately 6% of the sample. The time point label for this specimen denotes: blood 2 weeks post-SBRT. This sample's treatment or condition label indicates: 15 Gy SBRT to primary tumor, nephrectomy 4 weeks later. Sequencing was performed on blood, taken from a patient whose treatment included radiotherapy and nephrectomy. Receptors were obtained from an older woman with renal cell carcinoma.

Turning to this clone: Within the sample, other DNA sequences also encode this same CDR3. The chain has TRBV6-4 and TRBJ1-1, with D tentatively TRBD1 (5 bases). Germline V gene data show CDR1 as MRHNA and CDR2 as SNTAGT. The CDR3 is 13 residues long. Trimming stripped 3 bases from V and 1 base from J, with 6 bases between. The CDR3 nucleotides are TGTGCCAGCAGTGAGACAGAGAACACTGAAGCTTTCTTT. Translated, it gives CASSETENTEAFF.

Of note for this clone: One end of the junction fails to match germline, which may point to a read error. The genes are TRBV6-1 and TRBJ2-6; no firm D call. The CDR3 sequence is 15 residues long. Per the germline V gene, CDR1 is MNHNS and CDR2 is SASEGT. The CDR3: CASREELPGANVLTF. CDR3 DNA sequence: TGTGCCAGCAGGGAAGAGCTCCCTGGGGCCAACGTCCTGACTTTC.

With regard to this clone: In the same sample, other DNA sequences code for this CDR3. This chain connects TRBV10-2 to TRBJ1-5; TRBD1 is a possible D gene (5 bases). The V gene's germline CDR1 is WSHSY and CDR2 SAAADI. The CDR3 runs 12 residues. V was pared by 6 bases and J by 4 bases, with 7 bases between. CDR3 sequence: CASRGGNQPQHF. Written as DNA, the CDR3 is TGCGCCAGCAGGGGGGGAAATCAGCCCCAGCATTTT.

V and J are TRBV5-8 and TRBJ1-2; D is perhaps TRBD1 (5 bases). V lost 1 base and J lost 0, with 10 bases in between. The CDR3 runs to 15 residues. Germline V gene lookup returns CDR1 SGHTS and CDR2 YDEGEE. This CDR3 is CASSLSGRPNYGYTF. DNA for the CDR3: TGTGCCAGCAGCTTGTCGGGACGTCCTAACTATGGCTACACCTTC.

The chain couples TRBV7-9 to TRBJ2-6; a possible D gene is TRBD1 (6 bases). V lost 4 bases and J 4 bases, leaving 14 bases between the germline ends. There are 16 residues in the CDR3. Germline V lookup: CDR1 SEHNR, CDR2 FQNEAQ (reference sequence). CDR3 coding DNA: TGTGCCAGCAGCTCCCAGGGGAATGCAGGGGCCAACGTCCTGACTTTC. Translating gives CASSSQGNAGANVLTF.

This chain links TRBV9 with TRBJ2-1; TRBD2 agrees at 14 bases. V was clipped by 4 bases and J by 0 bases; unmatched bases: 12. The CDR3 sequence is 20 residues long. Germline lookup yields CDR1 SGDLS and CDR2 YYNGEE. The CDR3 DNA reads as TGTGCCAGCAGCCATCACCCGGGACTAGCGGGGGCTAGCTCCTACAATGAGCAGTTCTTC. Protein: CASSHHPGLAGASSYNEQFF.

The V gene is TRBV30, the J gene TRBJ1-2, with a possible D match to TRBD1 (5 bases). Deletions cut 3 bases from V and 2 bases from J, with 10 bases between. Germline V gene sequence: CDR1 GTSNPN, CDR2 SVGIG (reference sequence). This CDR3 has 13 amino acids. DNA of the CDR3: TGTGCCTGGAGCCACGGGGGGAACTATGGCTACACCTTC. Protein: CAWSHGGNYGYTF.

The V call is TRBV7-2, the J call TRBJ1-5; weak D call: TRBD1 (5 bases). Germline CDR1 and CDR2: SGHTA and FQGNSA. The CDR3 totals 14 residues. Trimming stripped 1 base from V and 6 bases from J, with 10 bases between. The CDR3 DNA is TGTGCCAGCAGCTTAGTTGGGGCTGGTCAGCCCCAGCATTTT. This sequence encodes CASSLVGAGQPQHF.

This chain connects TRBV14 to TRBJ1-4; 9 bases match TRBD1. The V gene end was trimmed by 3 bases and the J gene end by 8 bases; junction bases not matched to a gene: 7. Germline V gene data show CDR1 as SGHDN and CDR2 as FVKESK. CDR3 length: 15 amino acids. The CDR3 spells CASSQPWGTGEKLFF. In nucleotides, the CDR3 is TGTGCCAGCAGCCAGCCCTGGGGGACAGGGGAAAAACTGTTTTTT.

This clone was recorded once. The CDR3 is CATQGAVYSGELFF. CDR3 nucleotides: TGTGCCACACAGGGGGCAGTATATTCCGGGGAGCTGTTTTTT. V and J are TRBV6-1 and TRBJ2-2; 9 bases are a match to TRBD1. With V trimmed by 10 bases and J by 6 bases, 9 bases remained unmatched. The CDR3 sequence is 14 residues long. Per germline, CDR1 MNHNS and CDR2 SASEGT.

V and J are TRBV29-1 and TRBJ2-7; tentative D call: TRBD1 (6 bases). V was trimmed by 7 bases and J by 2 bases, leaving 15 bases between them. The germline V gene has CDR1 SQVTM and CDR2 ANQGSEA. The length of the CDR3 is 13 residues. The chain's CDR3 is CSGSTGSTYEQYF. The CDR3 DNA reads TGCAGCGGATCTACAGGGAGCACCTACGAGCAGTACTTC.

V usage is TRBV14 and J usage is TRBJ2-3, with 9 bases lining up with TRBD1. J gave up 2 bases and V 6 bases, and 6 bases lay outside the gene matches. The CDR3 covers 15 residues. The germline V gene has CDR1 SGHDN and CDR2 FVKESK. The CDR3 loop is CASRPGTGYTDTQYF. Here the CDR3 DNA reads TGTGCCAGCAGACCCGGGACAGGGTACACAGATACGCAGTATTTT.

CDR3 protein: CASSDGGQGIGETQYF. The CDR3 DNA reads as TGTGCCAGCAGTGATGGGGGACAGGGGATAGGGGAGACCCAGTACTTC. This chain links TRBV2 with TRBJ2-5, with 10 nucleotides matching TRBD1. Per the germline V gene, CDR1 is SNHLY and CDR2 is FYNNEI. This CDR3 region has 16 residues. V was clipped by 3 bases and J by 5 bases; unmatched bases: 9.

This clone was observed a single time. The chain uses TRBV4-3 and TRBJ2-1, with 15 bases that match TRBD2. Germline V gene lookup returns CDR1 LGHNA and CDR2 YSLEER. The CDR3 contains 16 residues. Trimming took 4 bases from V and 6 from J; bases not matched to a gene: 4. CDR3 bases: TGCGCCAGCAGCCGCGGACTAGCGGGGGGGTTCAATGAGCAGTTCTTC. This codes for CASSRGLAGGFNEQFF.

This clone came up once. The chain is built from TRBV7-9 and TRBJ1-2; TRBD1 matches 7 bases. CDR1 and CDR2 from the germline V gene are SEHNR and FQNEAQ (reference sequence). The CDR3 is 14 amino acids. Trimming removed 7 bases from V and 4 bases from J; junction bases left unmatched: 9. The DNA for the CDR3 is TGTGCCAGCACCCCCCGGACAGGAAGCTATGGCTACACCTTC. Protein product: CASTPRTGSYGYTF.

The CDR3 spells CASSSPDTEAFF. CDR3 nucleotides: TGTGCCAGCAGTTCACCGGACACTGAAGCTTTCTTT. The chain joins TRBV6-5 to TRBJ1-1; D is unclear. CDR3 size: 12 residues. V was trimmed by 4 bases and J by 3 bases, leaving 6 bases between them. The V gene's germline CDR1 is MNHEY and CDR2 SVGAGI.